The source of this T cell receptor (beta chain) is a study of cytomegalovirus exposure and HLA in healthy donors (dated 2017 in TCRdb). Context from the whole study: An earlier analysis of several hundred of the donors reported about 250 Gb of sequence data and 117 million unique TCR beta sequences from some 180 million T cells. Roughly 300 gigabases of sequencing data and around 90 million unique TCR sequences made up an early release that covered approximately 620 HLA-typed donors. Of the roughly 400 genotyped donors, 65% to 90% fell in the genetic ancestry cluster associated with self-reported Caucasian donors. The study aimed to test whether cataloging public T cell receptors could reveal signatures of past pathogen exposure. Using immunosequencing, the study profiled T cell repertoires from about 620 subjects and related those repertoires to cytomegalovirus serostatus. A separate validation cohort of about 110 different subjects was used in addition to the approximately 700-subject first cohort. To predict cytomegalovirus infection status, the study brought together high-throughput TCR immunosequencing, statistical association of individual TCRs with disease status, and machine learning. A later analysis re-analyzed previously published TCR beta repertoires from 600 to 850 donors and added high-resolution HLA genotyping to study TCR occurrence patterns. In the later analysis, no new phenotypic data were used to find candidate immune exposures; instead, reliance was placed on TCR beta sequences and their occurrence across donors. To decide whether each TCR beta V gene segment behaved as functional or pseudogenic, an earlier analysis of fewer than 750 of the donors relied on high-throughput TCR beta sequencing. Donor age, sex, ethnicity and CMV serostatus were collected together with the repertoire data. In a later genetic analysis, genome-wide SNP genotypes for about three fifths of the roughly 670 donors were used, and that subset was treated as a discovery cohort. Every discovery cohort repertoire had been produced on one sequencing platform. Both class I and class II loci were covered by HLA typing, at four-digit resolution. The number of donors typed differed by locus, with about 620-630 for A, B, C, DRB1 and DQB1, roughly 520 for DQA1, 606 for DPA1, and around 450 for DPB1. Roughly 5 DR-DQ haplotypes were treated as single units for association and clustering because of strong linkage in the cohort. Among approximately 370 genotyped donors of the cohort, an average of roughly 230,000 unique TCR beta nucleotide sequences was sequenced per donor, of which approximately 18% were non-productive.

In total, more than 500 healthy bone marrow donors made up the cohort. Cohort members were all nominally healthy when sampled, although unrecorded immune exposures were likely present. Of the approximately 700 cohort members, 289 had a positive CMV serostatus and roughly 370 had a negative one, while no CMV serostatus was recorded for the donor. A peripheral blood sample was provided by each donor, and peripheral blood mononuclear cells were used for TCR beta sequencing. Genomic DNA extraction from the blood cell samples was performed with the Qiagen DNeasy Blood Extraction Kit. Receptor libraries were prepared by the immunoSEQ multiplex PCR assay. For the multiplex PCR, a mixture combining 60 forward primers for TCR Vbeta segments and 13 reverse primers for TCR Jbeta segments was used. The CDR3 region of rearranged TCR beta genes was amplified from genomic DNA with a multiplex PCR assay. On the Illumina HiSeq System, the amplified TCR beta libraries were sequenced as 87-base-pair reads. Processing in the source paper ran as follows. A later analysis counted about 76 million unique TCR beta chains across the 600 to 850 repertoires, and 10 million to 12 million of these chains were shared by at least two donors. A nearest-neighbor algorithm error-corrected the raw reads and collapsed the reads into unique sequences, merging closely related sequences to remove PCR and sequencing errors. To assign V, D and J gene segments, CDR3 sequences were aligned to IMGT reference sequences. For a sequence to be retained, a match of at least six nucleotides was required to both a V gene segment and a J gene segment. Rearrangements were called productive when the CDR3 lacked stop codons and stayed in frame with V and J; all others were non-productive. CDR3 was defined according to IMGT convention as the region running from the second conserved V-encoded cysteine to the conserved J-encoded phenylalanine. Sequences without an unambiguous match to a single V gene segment were excluded from the earlier analysis of 450 to 750 of the donors. In an earlier analysis of 500 to 750 of the donors, V segments were called functional above 56.7% productive rearrangements and were called segregating when the between-donor standard deviation exceeded 5%. A statistical classification framework was built to diagnose cytomegalovirus status from the catalog of TCR beta chain sequences. A later analysis assigned V and J genes by comparing TCR nucleotide sequences with IMGT/GENE-DB human TR gene sequences. The TCRdist pipeline was used in a later analysis to assign CDR3 sequences and most-parsimonious VDJ recombination scenarios. In a later analysis, each TCR beta chain was defined by its CDR3 amino acid sequence together with its V-gene family, and reads without a unique V-gene family were excluded. As a way to deal with suspected cross-contamination and a sequencing artifact, a later analysis dropped 592 nucleotide sequences that were highly shared and had low generation probability. For each public chain, a later analysis derived a clonal expansion index from normalized ranks of inferred template counts within each repertoire. A later analysis computed generation probabilities with a VDJ recombination model fitted to out-of-frame rearrangements, and checked the results against IGoR. In a later analysis, TCR-TCR, TCR-HLA and TCR-CMV co-occurrence was scored with hypergeometric tests, and a repertoire-size bias correction was applied to TCR pairs. False discovery rates were estimated in a later analysis by permuting HLA or CMV assignments 20 times. In a later analysis, co-occurring TCRs were grouped with DBSCAN, and TCRdist sequence similarity was added when clustering was performed within HLA-allele-positive subsets. For co-occurrence clustering, repertoires with fewer than 30,000 or more than 120,000 public chains were excluded, along with 4 to 6 repertoires with anomalous nucleotide sharing. TCRdb stores this immuneACCESS table with in-frame sequences only. Part of the clones is absent; in the studies checked, under half of the shortfall reflects unresolved V genes, and no reason is known for the rest. The DNA was the basis for D and trimming; V, J and clone size are from that table. The sample table holds approximately 91,000 clones, of which less than 70% were seen once. Of the sample, around 2.5% falls within the top ten clones.

Beyond this particular receptor, the publication reports: A further reported finding was that TCR beta sequences accurately predicted the HLA-A and HLA-B alleles for most subjects in the first cohort. A cluster of highly shared sequence variants was judged likely to represent a technical artifact of the sequencing pipeline. Most CMV-associated TCR beta chains appeared to be HLA-restricted in a later analysis, and the HLA associations seemed to be driven largely by CMV exposure. This cohort had only TCR beta chains sequenced, and the lack of alpha or paired-chain data limited which features could be detected. In a later analysis, HLA-associated TCR beta chains showed more clonal expansion and lower generation probabilities than non-associated chains that were equally common. The authors suggested that the approach could potentially be extended to other disease states and immunological phenotypes. According to a later analysis, parvovirus B19, influenza, CMV and Epstein-Barr virus appeared linked to several top co-occurrence clusters. In vitro tests confirmed that a few of the cytomegalovirus-associated TCR beta chains recognize cytomegalovirus antigens. Cytomegalovirus status was reported to be diagnosed by the classifier with high specificity and sensitivity in both the original and validation cohorts. Specific HLA alleles were associated with about 17,000 TCR beta sequences at a false discovery rate of 0.05 in a later analysis. A later analysis found that TCR association rates varied across HLA loci, with DRB1 alleles showing the most associated TCRs and HLA-C alleles the fewest. Because some donors lacked HLA typing at each locus, the association tests relied only on the typed subset. Roughly 17 rarely observed V segments, including chromosome 9 orphons, were excluded from the earlier analysis of almost 600 of the donors because counts were too low. According to a later genetic analysis, donors in an Asian-associated ancestry cluster had fewer N-insertions in productive TCRs than the roughly 660-donor mean. Immune exposure information for the cohort was limited to CMV serostatus. Broadly in line with IMGT annotations, most TCR beta V segments showed up in productive rearrangements about 87% or about 30% of the time in an earlier analysis of roughly 590 of the donors. Strong co-occurrence of HLA alleles, especially DR and DQ, made assigning TCR associations to individual alleles difficult. The presence/absence analyses assumed that sequencing depth was roughly uniform across donors, and that assumption may not be true. The study listed 150 to 200 TCR beta chains as associated with cytomegalovirus. A later genetic analysis associated a missense DCLRE1C variant with V-gene and J-gene trimming of TCR beta chains, and an independent cohort replicated the association. Linkage disequilibrium might explain the correlated functional status among segregating V segments, but an unknown experimental factor could not be excluded. Most TCR sequences were seen in very few donors, while some public TCRs were found in many individuals.

Concerning this clone itself: Which antigen it targets is not known. Per-base qualities were not stored, and no clone one base away is much larger.

Sequenced input: PBMCs. The clonotype was recovered from a human donor in good health.

The DNA sequence is as follows: TGTGCCAGCAGTTTAGCAGGGGTAAATTACAATGAGCAGTTCTTC. Its coded protein is CASSLAGVNYNEQFF. The V and J segments used are TRBV6-5 and TRBJ2-1; the D gene is perhaps TRBD1, from 6 matching bases. The CDR3 goes from the cysteine to the phenylalanine over 15 residues. Only the CDR3 portion is preserved as DNA: 45 bases, with reading frame beginning at the first base. V is reduced by 4 bases and J by 4 bases, leaving a spacing of 14 bases between them. The germline V gene supplies CDR1 MNHEY and CDR2 SVGAGI.